This entry is about one T cell receptor beta chain. The antigen remains unidentified. The authors ran a second PCR of roughly 6 to 12 cycles using a sample-barcoded 5' primer and a J-beta primer mix. A tag from a template-switch adaptor with 12 random nucleotides marked each cDNA molecule. MiXCR, run by TCRdb on the 5' RACE reads, gives a single entry per CDR3 protein. Of around 790,000 distinct CDR3 sequences in the sample, 40% to 50% were seen once. This entry is derived from a study of blood T cells in healthy people across ages. Study outcomes and limitations: Older age went with lower TCR beta diversity per million T cells, in a roughly linear way.

For every donor, a draw yielded 9.5 to 10 milliliters of peripheral blood. The CDR3 is 14 residues long. Germline V gene lookup returns CDR1 SGHRS and CDR2 YFSETQ. V shed 6 bases and J shed 5 bases, with 17 bases lying between them. Sequencing was performed on blood. The chain carries TRBV5-1 and TRBJ2-5; the D is unclear. This TCR came from a man between 60 and 75 years old in good health. The CDR3 DNA reads TGCGCCAGCACCCACAGCCGGACCTGGGAGACCCAGTACTTC. Residues: CASTHSRTWETQYF.